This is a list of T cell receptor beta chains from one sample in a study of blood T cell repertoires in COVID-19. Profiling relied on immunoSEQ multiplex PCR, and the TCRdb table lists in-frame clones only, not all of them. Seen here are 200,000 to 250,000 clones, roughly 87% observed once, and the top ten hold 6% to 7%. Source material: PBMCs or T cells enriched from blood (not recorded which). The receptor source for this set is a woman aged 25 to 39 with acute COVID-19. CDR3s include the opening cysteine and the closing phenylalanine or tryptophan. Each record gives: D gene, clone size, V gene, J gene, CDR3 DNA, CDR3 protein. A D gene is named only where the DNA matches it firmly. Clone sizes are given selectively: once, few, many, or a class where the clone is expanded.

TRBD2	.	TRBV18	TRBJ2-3	TGTGCCAGCTCCTTCAGGGGACTAGTGTGGGGCACAGATACGCAGTATTTT	CASSFRGLVWGTDTQYF
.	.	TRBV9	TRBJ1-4	TGTGCCAGCAGCGTAGAAAGGGGTTATGGTGAAAAACTGTTTTTT	CASSVERGYGEKLFF
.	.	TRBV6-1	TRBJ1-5	TGTGCCAGCAGTGAAACAGGGCGGCAGCCCCAGCATTTT	CASSETGRQPQHF
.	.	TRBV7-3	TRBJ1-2	TGTGCCAGCAGCTTGGGGGAGGGAGAGCTTATTACACCTAACTATGGCTACACCTTC	CASSLGEGELITPNYGYTF
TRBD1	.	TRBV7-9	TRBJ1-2	TGTGCCAGCAGCTTAGCGGCACGGGGGGACAGGCATGGCTACACCTTC	CASSLAARGDRHGYTF
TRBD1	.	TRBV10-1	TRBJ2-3	TGCGCCAGCAGGGATCCTCACCCGCGTAGACAGGGAGATTATCGCACAGATACGCAGTATTTT	CASRDPHPRRQGDYRTDTQYF
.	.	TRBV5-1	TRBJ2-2	TGCGCCAGCAGTCTCGGAGGGGCCGGGGAGCTGTTTTTT	CASSLGGAGELFF
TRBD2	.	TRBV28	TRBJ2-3	TGTGCCAGCAGCTATAGCGGGGGGGGACGGGGAACGCAGTATTTT	CASSYSGGGRGTQYF
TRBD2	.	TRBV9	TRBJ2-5	TGTGCCCGCAGCCGGGGGGGGTTCTCGGGAAAAGAGACCCAGTACTTC	CARSRGGFSGKETQYF
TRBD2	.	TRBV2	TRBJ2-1	TGTGCCAGCAGTGAAGCGACACTAGCGGGGCTCTACAATGAGCAGTTCTTC	CASSEATLAGLYNEQFF
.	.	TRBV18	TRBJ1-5	TGTGCCAGCTCACCTTCCGGGACTGGGGCCAGCAATCAGCCCCAGCATTTT	CASSPSGTGASNQPQHF
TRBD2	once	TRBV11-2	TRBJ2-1	TGTGCCAGCAGCCAACTAGCGGGAGGGCAAAATGAGCAGTTCTTC	CASSQLAGGQNEQFF
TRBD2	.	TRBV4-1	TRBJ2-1	TGCGCCAGCAGCCAAAGACTAGCGGGAGGGTACAATGAGCAGTTCTTC	CASSQRLAGGYNEQFF
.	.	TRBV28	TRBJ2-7	TGTGCCAGCAGTCGGTGGACAGAACTAAACTACGAGCAGTACTTC	CASSRWTELNYEQYF
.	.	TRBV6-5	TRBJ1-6	TGTGCCAGCAGTTACGATGGACAGCCGAGGGATTCACCCCTCCACTTT	CASSYDGQPRDSPLHF
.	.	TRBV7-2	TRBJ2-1	TGTGCCAGCAGCTTAGGCGTGGTAGCGGAGTTCTTC	CASSLGVVAEFF
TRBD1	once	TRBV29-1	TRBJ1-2	TGCAGCGTTGACCCGGGACAGGGGGCAAACTATGGCTACACCTTC	CSVDPGQGANYGYTF
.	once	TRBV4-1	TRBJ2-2	TGCGCCAGCAGCCAAGAAGGGCAGGGAAGGGCCGGGGAGCTGTTTTTT	CASSQEGQGRAGELFF
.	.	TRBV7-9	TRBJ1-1	TGTGCCAGCAGCGTCGAGGGGGTATTTTCTGAAGCTTTCTTT	CASSVEGVFSEAFF
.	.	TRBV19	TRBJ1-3	TGTGCCAGTATCAGAGGCGCTGGAAACACCATATATTTT	CASIRGAGNTIYF
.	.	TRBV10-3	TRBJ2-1	TGTGCCATCAGTGAGTCAAGACAGAACAATGAGCAGTTCTTC	CAISESRQNNEQFF
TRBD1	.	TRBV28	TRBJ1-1	TGTGCCAGCAGGCCGGGACAGGGGAGCACTGAAGCTTTCTTT	CASRPGQGSTEAFF
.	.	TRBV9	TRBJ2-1	TGTGCCAGCAGCGTAGATCTCAGCGGACTAAACAATGAGCAGTTCTTC	CASSVDLSGLNNEQFF
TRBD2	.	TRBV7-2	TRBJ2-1	TGTGCCAGCAGCCCAAGACTAGCGGGGGGGGATGAGCAGTTCTTC	CASSPRLAGGDEQFF
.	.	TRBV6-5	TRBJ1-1	TGTGCCAGCAGCCCCCAGAGGTTCCTGAACACTGAAGCTTTCTTT	CASSPQRFLNTEAFF
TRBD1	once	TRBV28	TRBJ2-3	TGTGCCAGCAGTTTAAGATGGACAGGGGCACGACATACAGATACGCAGTATTTT	CASSLRWTGARHTDTQYF
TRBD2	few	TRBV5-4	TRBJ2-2	TGTGCCAGCAGCAGACTGGCGGGGGGGAACACCGGGGAGCTGTTTTTT	CASSRLAGGNTGELFF
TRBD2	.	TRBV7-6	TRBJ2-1	TGTGCCAGCAGCCCCGGACTAGCGGGAGCAGTAGATGAGCAGTTCTTC	CASSPGLAGAVDEQFF
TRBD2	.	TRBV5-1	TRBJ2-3	TGCGCCAGCAGCCCGACTAGCCCTAGCACAGATACGCAGTATTTT	CASSPTSPSTDTQYF
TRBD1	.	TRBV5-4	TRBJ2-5	TGTGCCAGCAGCTTGGTAGGGGGCGCGGGAGAGACCCAGTACTTC	CASSLVGGAGETQYF
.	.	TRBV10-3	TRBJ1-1	TGTGCCGTGTCAGTCGGGGACACTGAAGCTTTCTTT	CAVSVGDTEAFF
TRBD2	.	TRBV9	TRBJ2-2	TGTGCCAGCAGCGTAGTAAGCCTAGCGGGAGGAGGCACCGGGGAGCTGTTTTTT	CASSVVSLAGGGTGELFF
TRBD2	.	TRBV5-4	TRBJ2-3	TGTGCCAGCCCCCCAGCGGGGTCCGTTAGCACAGATACGCAGTATTTT	CASPPAGSVSTDTQYF
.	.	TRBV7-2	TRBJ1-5	TGTGCCAGCAGCTTGATGGGCGCTCAGCCCCAGCATTTT	CASSLMGAQPQHF
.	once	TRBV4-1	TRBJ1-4	TGCGCCAGCAGCCTACAGGGTCTGGGTGAAAAACTGTTTTTT	CASSLQGLGEKLFF
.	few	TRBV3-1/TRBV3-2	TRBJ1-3	TGTGCCAGCAGACAGAACTCTGGAAACACCATATATTTT	CASRQNSGNTIYF
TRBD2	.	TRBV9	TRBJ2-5	TGTGCCAGCAGCGTAGGCGGACGGGGGGAAGAGACCCAGTACTTC	CASSVGGRGEETQYF
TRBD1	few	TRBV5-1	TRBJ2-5	TGCGCCAGCAGCCCCTACAGGGGCCAAGAGACCCAGTACTTC	CASSPYRGQETQYF